This TCR beta chain was sequenced during a study of blood T cell repertoires in COVID-19. Some clones are missing from TCRdb's copy, which holds only in-frame ones; the method was immunoSEQ multiplex PCR. The data show some 96,000 clones, with 80% seen just once and roughly 29% held by the top ten. The source material was peripheral blood. The clonotype originates from a man between 65 and 80 years old with active or convalescent COVID-19.

DNA for the CDR3: TGTGCCAGCAGCTTTGAGGGTGGAACTAATGAAAAACTGTTTTTT. As protein: CASSFEGGTNEKLFF. This chain connects TRBV5-5 to TRBJ1-4; D uncertain. This CDR3 has 15 amino acids. V was pared by 2 bases and J by 1 base, with 9 bases between. Germline CDR1 is SGHKS and CDR2 is YYEKEE (reference sequence).